The 11 T cell receptor beta chains given below trace back to one sample, sequenced in a study of T cell responses to AZD1222 COVID-19 vaccine. Method: immunoSEQ multiplex PCR; TCRdb's copy keeps in-frame clones and lacks some. The sample yields about 120,000 clones, 92% seen once. The starting material was peripheral blood, obtained on day 0 of AZD1222 vaccination. All receptors derive from an adult in good health.

This clone was found once. The rearrangement uses TRBV7-9 and TRBJ2-7; D not certain. The CDR3 loop spans 13 amino acids. Between the trimmed V and J ends, which lost 3 bases and 2 bases, there was a span of 8 bases. Germline V gene sequence: CDR1 SEHNR, CDR2 FQNEAQ (reference sequence). CDR3 in amino acids: CASSLGRTYEQYF. The CDR3 DNA follows: TGTGCCAGCAGCTTGGGCAGAACCTACGAGCAGTACTTC.

V usage is TRBV7-2 and J usage is TRBJ1-1; the D gene is possibly TRBD1 (5 bases). V lost 3 bases, J lost 7 bases, and 18 bases lay in between. CDR3 length: 15 residues. Germline assignment: CDR1 SGHTA and CDR2 FQGNSA. CDR3 amino acids: CASSFGGTGAFEAFF. The DNA of the CDR3 is TGTGCCAGCAGCTTTGGGGGTACAGGAGCATTTGAAGCTTTCTTT.

V gene TRBV10-3 combines with J gene TRBJ2-1; D is undetermined. The V gene's germline CDR1 is ENHRY and CDR2 SYGVKD. This CDR3 has 17 residues. V was clipped by 3 bases and J by 3 bases, with 18 bases between them. DNA of the CDR3: TGTGCCATCAGTGATTCGAGAACGGGCGCTTTCTACAATGAGCAGTTCTTC. Its translation: CAISDSRTGAFYNEQFF.

The gene calls are TRBV7-2 and TRBJ1-4; D call uncertain. Trimming left V 1 base short and J 4 bases short, with 13 bases between. CDR1 is SGHTA and CDR2 is FQGNSA in the germline V gene. The CDR3 is 16 amino acids. CDR3 nucleotide sequence: TGTGCCAGCAGCTTAGAGGAAGGCTCATTTAATGAAAAACTGTTTTTT. This codes for CASSLEEGSFNEKLFF.

V usage is TRBV9 and J usage is TRBJ2-2; no clear D gene. With 2 bases removed from V and 3 bases from J, the gap between germline ends came to 8 bases. This CDR3 spans 14 amino acids. In germline, CDR1 is SGDLS, CDR2 YYNGEE. The DNA for the CDR3 is TGTGCCAGCAGCGTCAGTCCAGACACCGGGGAGCTGTTTTTT. It codes for CASSVSPDTGELFF.

This clone has a single count. The genes are TRBV11-3 and TRBJ2-1; D might be TRBD2 (6 bases). The CDR3 contains 14 residues. The germline V gene has CDR1 SGHNT and CDR2 YENEEA. V was trimmed by 5 bases and J by 4 bases, leaving 12 bases between them. CDR3 sequence: CASSPGEAYNEQFF. The CDR3 nucleotides read TGTGCCAGCAGCCCCGGGGAGGCTTACAATGAGCAGTTCTTC.

The gene calls are TRBV7-9 and TRBJ2-7; D could derive from TRBD1 or TRBD2 (7 bases each). The CDR3 sequence is 15 residues long. Looked up from germline, CDR1 is SEHNR and CDR2 is FQNEAQ (reference sequence). Trimming removed 5 bases from V and 0 bases from J, with 14 bases in between. CDR3 bases: TGTGCCAGCAGCCCCCAGGGGGGGGGCTCCTACGAGCAGTACTTC. This translates into CASSPQGGGSYEQYF.

This sequence joins TRBV9 and TRBJ2-5; 7 positions match TRBD2. From germline, CDR1 is SGDLS and CDR2 YYNGEE. The CDR3 has 14 amino acids. The trim removed 2 bases at V and 5 bases at J, leaving 6 bases unmatched. CDR3 protein: CASSVGGGAETQYF. Here the CDR3 DNA reads TGTGCCAGCAGCGTTGGGGGAGGGGCTGAGACCCAGTACTTC.

The V call is TRBV2, the J call TRBJ1-1; D is uncertain. This CDR3 region has 13 residues. The germline V gene encodes CDR1 SNHLY and CDR2 FYNNEI. V dropped 4 bases and J dropped 1 base, with 7 bases sitting between them. The CDR3 DNA reads TGTGCCAGCAGTGGGGAGGGGAACACTGAAGCTTTCTTT. It encodes CASSGEGNTEAFF.

The chain uses TRBV6-6 and TRBJ1-2, with D possibly being TRBD1 (5 bases). Germline values: CDR1 MNHNY, CDR2 SVGAGI (reference sequence). The V end lost 7 bases, the J end lost 3 bases, and 6 bases lay between the germline ends. The CDR3 contains 11 residues. The CDR3 DNA reads as TGTGCCAGCACGGGGGACTATGGCTACACCTTC. It is translated as CASTGDYGYTF.

The gene calls are TRBV9 and TRBJ2-5; 7 bases align to TRBD1. The trim removed 2 bases at V and 1 base at J, leaving 11 bases unmatched. The CDR3 sequence is 17 residues long. Germline V gene data show CDR1 as SGDLS and CDR2 as YYNGEE. CDR3 DNA sequence: TGTGCCAGCAGCGTTACAGGTGGACAGGCCCCCCAAGAGACCCAGTACTTC. Encoded protein: CASSVTGGQAPQETQYF. Filled out from reference TRBV9 and TRBJ2-5, the complete variable domain reads DSGVTQTPKHLITATGQRVTLRCSPRSGDLSVYWYQQSLDQGLQFLIQYYNGEERAKGNILERFSAQQFPDLHSELNLSSLELGDSALYFCASSVTGGQAPQETQYFGPGTRLLVL.